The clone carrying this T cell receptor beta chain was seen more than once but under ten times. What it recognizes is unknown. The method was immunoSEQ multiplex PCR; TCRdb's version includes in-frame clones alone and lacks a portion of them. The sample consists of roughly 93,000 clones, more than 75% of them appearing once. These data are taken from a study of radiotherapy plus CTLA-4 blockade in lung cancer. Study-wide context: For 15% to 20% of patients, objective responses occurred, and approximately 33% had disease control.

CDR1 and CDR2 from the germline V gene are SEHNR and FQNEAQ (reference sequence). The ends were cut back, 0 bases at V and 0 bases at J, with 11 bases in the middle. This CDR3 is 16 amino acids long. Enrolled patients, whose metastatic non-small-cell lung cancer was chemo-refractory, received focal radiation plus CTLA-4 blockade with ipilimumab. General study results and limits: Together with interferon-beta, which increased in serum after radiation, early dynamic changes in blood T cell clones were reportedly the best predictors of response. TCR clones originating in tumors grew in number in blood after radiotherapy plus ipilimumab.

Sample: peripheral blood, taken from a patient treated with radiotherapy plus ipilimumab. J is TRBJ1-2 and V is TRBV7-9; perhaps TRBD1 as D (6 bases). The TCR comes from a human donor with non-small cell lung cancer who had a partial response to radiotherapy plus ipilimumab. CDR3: CASSLAGGAANYGYTF. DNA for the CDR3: TGTGCCAGCAGCTTAGCGGGGGGGGCTGCTAACTATGGCTACACCTTC.